This TCR beta chain was sequenced in a study of response to subunit inactivated influenza vaccine. Via MiXCR, TCRdb re-called the RT-PCR reads, giving one row per CDR3 protein. The data contain some 300,000 distinct CDR3 sequences, 22% of them seen just once; the ten biggest clones take up approximately 10%. Overall study findings and caveats: Authors suggested each seasonal influenza vaccination recruits few new T cells.

The V end lost 1 base, the J end lost 4 bases, and 6 bases lay between the germline ends. CDR1 is LNHNV and CDR2 is YYDKDF in the germline V gene (reference sequence). CDR3 length equals 13 residues. Note on this clonotype: The target antigen is unknown.

This receptor was taken from a man between 45 and 75 years old who received an inactivated influenza vaccine. The material sequenced was PBMCs from blood, taken 21 months after vaccination. The chain has TRBV15 and TRBJ2-3; D is ambiguous. This CDR3 is CATSRVSPDTQYF. The CDR3, as DNA: TGTGCCACCAGCAGAGTTTCGCCAGATACGCAGTATTTT.